A single sample is the source of the 22 T cell receptor beta chains below, sequenced in a study of untreated major depressive disorder. These TCRs' antigens remain unknown. Generated by immunoSEQ multiplex PCR, the TCRdb table keeps only in-frame clones and is missing some. The profile covers some 27,000 clones, with 91% appearing a single time and 0.55% to 0.9% taken by the ten largest. Study-level findings and limits: Compared with controls, depressed patients showed more TRBV05-01 (Vbeta 5.1) usage in CD4+ T cells.

The sample was CD4+ T cells from PBMCs. The source is a woman aged 30 to 39 with major depressive disorder.

The chain joins TRBV6-1 to TRBJ1-5; 7 bases are shared with TRBD1. The CDR3 totals 15 residues. From germline, CDR1 is MNHNS and CDR2 SASEGT. Trimming at V came to 7 bases and at J to 0 bases, leaving 6 bases not matched to a gene. CDR3 region: CASNTGAFSNQPQHF. DNA for the CDR3: TGTGCCAGCAATACAGGGGCCTTTAGCAATCAGCCCCAGCATTTT.

The V and J genes are TRBV4-2 and TRBJ2-5; possibly TRBD2 for D (5 bases). Germline assignment: CDR1 LGHNA and CDR2 YNFKEQ. This CDR3 is built from 14 residues. V dropped 1 base and J dropped 7 bases, with 13 bases sitting between them. In nucleotides, the CDR3 is TGTGCCAGCAGCCAAGGTCCTATCGCGGGGACCCAGTACTTC. This sequence encodes CASSQGPIAGTQYF.

There are a few counts of this clone. V usage is TRBV6-1 and J usage is TRBJ1-1, with 7 nucleotides matching TRBD1. Germline CDR1 reads MNHNS; CDR2 reads SASEGT. V lost 4 bases, J lost 0 bases, and 2 bases stayed unmatched. This CDR3 spans 14 amino acids. This chain's CDR3 is CASSVTGLNTEAFF. The DNA for the CDR3 is TGTGCCAGCAGTGTGACAGGGTTGAACACTGAAGCTTTCTTT.

The chain joins TRBV18 to TRBJ1-5, with D uncertain. CDR3 length: 13 amino acids. The V gene's germline CDR1 is KGHSH and CDR2 LQKENI. The ends were cut back, 3 bases at V and 7 bases at J, with 10 bases in the middle. The chain's CDR3 is CASSPDPRQPQHF. DNA of the CDR3: TGTGCCAGCTCACCGGATCCCCGGCAGCCCCAGCATTTT.

The chain recombines TRBV12-5 with TRBJ1-1; D not resolved. Trimming took 5 bases from V and 0 from J, leaving 10 bases between them. The length of the CDR3 is 14 residues. Germline values: CDR1 LGHNT, CDR2 FRNRAP. The CDR3 reads CASGLDGMNTEAFF. The CDR3 nucleotides read TGTGCTAGTGGTCTGGACGGAATGAACACTGAAGCTTTCTTT. Variable domain in full (rest from reference TRBV12-5 and TRBJ1-1): DARVTQTPRHKVTEMGQEVTMRCQPILGHNTVFWYRQTMMQGLELLAYFRNRAPLDDSGMPKDRFSAEMPDATLATLKIQPSEPRDSAVYFCASGLDGMNTEAFFGQGTRLTVV.

This clone was detected once. The chain links TRBV7-2 to TRBJ2-7; maybe TRBD1 (6 bases). This CDR3 has 13 amino acids. CDR1 is SGHTA, CDR2 FQGNSA, per germline. V lost 3 bases and J 2 bases, leaving 8 bases between the germline ends. The CDR3 sequence: CASSFKGAYEQYF. CDR3 in DNA: TGTGCCAGCAGCTTCAAGGGGGCCTACGAGCAGTACTTC.

The chain is built from TRBV27 and TRBJ2-2; no clear D gene. V was pared by 5 bases and J by 2 bases, with 12 bases between. The V gene's germline CDR1 is MNHEY and CDR2 SMNVEV (reference sequence). The CDR3 has 15 amino acids. The CDR3 DNA follows: TGTGCCAGCAGTCCCGGGCAGGTAAACACCGGGGAGCTGTTTTTT. Its translation: CASSPGQVNTGELFF.

This sequence joins TRBV5-4 and TRBJ1-6; the match to TRBD1 covers 9 bases. The trim removed 1 base at V and 10 bases at J, leaving 3 bases unmatched. CDR3 size: 14 residues. CDR1 is SGHNT, CDR2 YYREEE, per germline (reference sequence). The CDR3 region has the DNA TGTGCCAGCAGCTTGACAGGGGGCGGCTCACCCCTCCACTTT. Encoded protein: CASSLTGGGSPLHF.

The chain employs TRBV27 and TRBJ2-7, with 12 bases identical to TRBD1. V was clipped by 7 bases and J by 11 bases; unmatched bases: 12. Looked up from germline, CDR1 is MNHEY and CDR2 is SMNVEV (reference sequence). The CDR3 runs to 14 residues. CDR3 nucleotide sequence: TGTGCCAGCACCCGACGGGGACAGGGGGCGAAGAAGTACTTC. It translates to CASTRRGQGAKKYF.

The CDR3 is CASSGGTGDYGYTF. The CDR3 DNA follows: TGTGCCAGCAGTGGCGGGACAGGGGACTATGGCTACACCTTC. V usage is TRBV6-1 and J usage is TRBJ1-2, with 10 bases that match TRBD1. CDR3 length: 14 residues. J was trimmed by 3 bases and V by 4 bases; bases with no gene match: 2. The germline V gene has CDR1 MNHNS and CDR2 SASEGT.

The chain uses TRBV14 and TRBJ2-1; D is unresolved. V was cut by 4 bases and J by 7 bases, with 8 bases left in between. Germline loops: CDR1 SGHDN, CDR2 FVKESK. The length of the CDR3 is 12 residues. The CDR3: CASSRMRNEQFF. The DNA for the CDR3 is TGTGCCAGCAGCCGTATGAGAAATGAGCAGTTCTTC.

This clone was counted a single time. The chain carries TRBV2 and TRBJ2-7, with D perhaps given as TRBD1 or TRBD2 (5 bases each). V shed 7 bases and J shed 0 bases, with 16 bases lying between them. Germline-derived CDR1 and CDR2 are SNHLY and FYNNEI. The CDR3 is made up of 15 amino acids. The CDR3 here is CASKQEGGYSYEQYF. In DNA form, the CDR3 reads TGTGCCAGCAAACAGGAAGGCGGGTACTCCTACGAGCAGTACTTC.

The chain has TRBV6-1 and TRBJ1-2; D may be TRBD1 (6 bases). The CDR3 covers 14 residues. Trimming took 6 bases from V and 4 from J, leaving 15 bases between them. Germline CDR1 reads MNHNS; CDR2 reads SASEGT. The DNA for the CDR3 is TGTGCCAGCAGGATGGGGGCACAACTCTATGGCTACACCTTC. Translated, it gives CASRMGAQLYGYTF.

The V call is TRBV5-1, the J call TRBJ2-7; 7 nucleotides agree with TRBD2. The V and J ends lost 0 bases and 0 bases, in that order; junction bases with no gene match: 9. CDR1 SGHRS and CDR2 YFSETQ come from the germline V gene. The CDR3 sequence is 17 residues long. The CDR3 DNA reads as TGCGCCAGCAGCTTGGCCGGTCGTCTAGCGGCCTCCTACGAGCAGTACTTC. Amino acid sequence: CASSLAGRLAASYEQYF. Variable domain in full (rest from reference TRBV5-1 and TRBJ2-7): KAGVTQTPRYLIKTRGQQVTLSCSPISGHRSVSWYQQTPGQGLQFLFEYFSETQRNKGNFPGRFSGRQFSNSRSEMNVSTLELGDSALYLCASSLAGRLAASYEQYFGPGTRLTVT.

The CDR3 sequence is CASSIGKYSNQPQHF. DNA of the CDR3: TGTGCCAGTAGTATCGGGAAATATAGCAATCAGCCCCAGCATTTT. The chain has TRBV19 and TRBJ1-5; D unclear. The length of the CDR3 is 15 residues. Germline V gene data show CDR1 as LNHDA and CDR2 as SQIVND (reference sequence). The V gene lost 3 bases and the J gene lost 0 bases, with 9 bases spanning the gap.

This chain links TRBV7-2 with TRBJ1-1; D not certain. CDR1 is SGHTA and CDR2 is FQGNSA in the germline V gene. This CDR3 is built from 16 residues. V was cut by 5 bases and J by 9 bases, with 25 bases left in between. CDR3 bases: TGTGCCAGCAGCCCGCGACCCTCCGTCCTACTGGGCAAAGCTTTCTTT. Protein product: CASSPRPSVLLGKAFF.

This sequence joins TRBV12-5 and TRBJ2-2; D gene ambiguous. The germline V gene has CDR1 LGHNT and CDR2 FRNRAP. V lost 2 bases to trimming and J lost 0 bases, with 10 bases between them. The CDR3 has 16 amino acids. Here the CDR3 DNA reads TGTGCTAGTGGTTTGATTCTCACACCGAACACCGGGGAGCTGTTTTTT. Amino acid sequence: CASGLILTPNTGELFF.

The chain carries TRBV2 and TRBJ2-7; 10 bases fit TRBD1. There are 14 residues in the CDR3. Trimming at V came to 8 bases and at J to 7 bases, leaving 11 bases not matched to a gene. Germline V gene sequence: CDR1 SNHLY, CDR2 FYNNEI. CDR3 DNA: TGTGCCAGCCGAAGACAGGGGGCACCCACTGAGCAGTACTTC. Translating gives CASRRQGAPTEQYF. Complete variable domain (other parts from reference TRBV2 and TRBJ2-7): EPEVTQTPSHQVTQMGQEVILRCVPISNHLYFYWYRQILGQKVEFLVSFYNNEISEKSEIFDDQFSVERPDGSNFTLKIRSTKLEDSAMYFCASRRQGAPTEQYFGPGTRLTVT.

The chain has TRBV9 and TRBJ2-1, with D perhaps matching TRBD1 (6 bases). This CDR3 has 16 amino acids. Trimming removed 0 bases from V and 7 bases from J, with 17 bases in between. Germline CDR1 reads SGDLS; CDR2 reads YYNGEE. The CDR3 is CASSVGANIRGNEQFF. The CDR3 region has the DNA TGTGCCAGCAGCGTAGGAGCAAACATAAGGGGGAATGAGCAGTTCTTC.

The chain recombines TRBV29-1 with TRBJ2-2; 12 nucleotides line up with TRBD2. This CDR3 spans 17 amino acids. Germline V lookup: CDR1 SQVTM, CDR2 ANQGSEA. The trim removed 6 bases at V and 0 bases at J, leaving 8 bases unmatched. CDR3 DNA: TGCAGCGTCCGAGGACTAGCGGGGTTCGCGAACACCGGGGAGCTGTTTTTT. Protein sequence: CSVRGLAGFANTGELFF.

The chain couples TRBV30 to TRBJ1-5; unclear D gene. CDR3 length equals 15 residues. The V end lost 5 bases, the J end lost 2 bases, and 16 bases lay between the germline ends. The germline V gene has CDR1 GTSNPN and CDR2 SVGIG (reference sequence). The CDR3: CAWGYGEEGNQPQHF. CDR3 nucleotide sequence: TGTGCCTGGGGGTATGGAGAGGAGGGCAATCAGCCCCAGCATTTT. The complete variable domain, with remaining parts taken from reference TRBV30 and TRBJ1-5, reads SQTIHQWPATLVQPVGSPLSLECTVEGTSNPNLYWYRQAAGRGLQLLFYSVGIGQISSEVPQNLSASRPQDRQFILSSKKLLLSDSGFYLCAWGYGEEGNQPQHFGDGTRLSIL.

This clone was recorded once. This chain uses TRBV18 with TRBJ2-7; 11 bases are a match to TRBD2. Germline V gene sequence: CDR1 KGHSH, CDR2 LQKENI. The CDR3 has 16 amino acids. V shed 3 bases, J shed 4 bases, and the junction held 8 bases outside the gene matches. The CDR3 nucleotides are TGTGCCAGCTCACCGAACTCGGGACTAGCGGATTACGAGCAGTACTTC. Translated: CASSPNSGLADYEQYF.